A single sample gave rise to the 21 T cell receptor beta chains below, sequenced in a study of shared clonotypes between healthy human individuals. Sequencing was performed with immunoSEQ multiplex PCR; in TCRdb, only in-frame clones are kept and a portion is missing. Of 2.3 million or so clones in the sample, over 90% were seen once. The sequencing sample was made of naive CD4+ T cells from PBMCs. Subset meaning: CD45RA+ positively selected. These receptor sequences come from a man between 18 and 35 years old in good health. Some clones in this sample may be carry-over from other donors' samples.

The chain recombines TRBV18 with TRBJ2-5; 10 bases agree with TRBD1. The V segment lost 4 bases and the J segment 1 base; nucleotides outside the gene matches: 12. Germline V CDR1 and CDR2: KGHSH, LQKENI. The CDR3 is 18 residues long. In DNA, the CDR3 is TGTGCCAGCTCACAAAGGGTCTCGACAGGGGGCCGCCAAGAGACCCAGTACTTC. This encodes CASSQRVSTGGRQETQYF. Full variable domain (rest looked up from reference TRBV18 and TRBJ2-5): NAGVMQNPRHLVRRRGQEARLRCSPMKGHSHVYWYRQLPEEGLKFMVYLQKENIIDESGMPKERFSAEFPKEGPSILRIQQVVRGDSAAYFCASSQRVSTGGRQETQYFGPGTRLLVL.

The chain recombines TRBV2 with TRBJ2-5; D ambiguous. CDR1 SNHLY and CDR2 FYNNEI come from the germline V gene. The V and J ends lost 4 bases and 3 bases respectively, with 12 bases between them. The CDR3 has 14 amino acids. This chain's CDR3 is CASSAFLGEETQYF. For the CDR3, the DNA is TGTGCCAGCAGTGCTTTTCTAGGCGAAGAGACCCAGTACTTC.

The chain combines TRBV19 with TRBJ1-2; 7 bases are a match to TRBD1. V lost 5 bases to trimming and J lost 2 bases; unmatched junction nucleotides: 8. The V gene's germline CDR1 is LNHDA and CDR2 SQIVND (reference sequence). The CDR3 loop spans 15 amino acids. DNA of the CDR3: TGTGCCAGTAGTTCGCCGGGACAGAGGAACTATGGCTACACCTTC. Translation: CASSSPGQRNYGYTF.

The V and J genes are TRBV6-5 and TRBJ2-6, with D unclear. The CDR3 contains 15 residues. The germline V gene encodes CDR1 MNHEY and CDR2 SVGAGI. V was shortened by 3 bases and J by 4 bases, with 10 bases between the two germline ends. CDR3 protein: CASSYKVSGANVLTF. CDR3 nucleotide sequence: TGTGCCAGCAGTTATAAGGTGTCCGGGGCCAACGTCCTGACTTTC.

V gene TRBV10-3 combines with J gene TRBJ2-7; TRBD1 aligns across 7 bases. V dropped 7 bases and J dropped 2; count of bases not matched to a gene: 11. CDR1 is ENHRY, CDR2 SYGVKD, per germline. The length of the CDR3 is 15 residues. The CDR3 here is CAIMGGSGGTYEQYF. CDR3 DNA: TGTGCCATCATGGGTGGGTCAGGGGGAACCTACGAGCAGTACTTC.

The rearrangement links TRBV7-9 to TRBJ1-4, with a weak D call TRBD1 (6 bases). The CDR3 covers 16 residues. V was clipped by 3 bases and J by 7 bases, with 18 bases between them. Germline-derived CDR1 and CDR2 are SEHNR and FQNEAQ (reference sequence). In nucleotides, the CDR3 is TGTGCCAGCAGCTTCCCTCTCGGGGGGCAGGGTGAAAAACTGTTTTTT. It specifies CASSFPLGGQGEKLFF.

The rearrangement links TRBV5-4 to TRBJ2-1; no definite D call. The CDR3 extends over 15 amino acids. The V end lost 4 bases, the J end lost 0 bases, and 11 bases lay between the germline ends. Germline CDR1 is SGHNT and CDR2 is YYREEE (reference sequence). The CDR3 DNA reads TGTGCCAGCAGCCCAACTACTAACTCCTACAATGAGCAGTTCTTC. Its translation: CASSPTTNSYNEQFF.

The rearrangement joins TRBV2 to TRBJ1-3, with D perhaps matching TRBD1 (5 bases). The CDR3 has 17 amino acids. V lost 2 bases and J 8 bases, leaving 22 bases between the germline ends. CDR1 is SNHLY and CDR2 is FYNNEI in the germline V gene. Here the CDR3 DNA reads TGTGCCAGCAGTGAATCACGGGGCTCGTCGCTTCCGTACACCATATATTTT. Translation: CASSESRGSSLPYTIYF.

The chain recombines TRBV5-1 with TRBJ2-5, with 7 bases identical to TRBD2. Unmatched junction bases numbered 12, after V lost 0 bases and J lost 4 bases. Per the germline V gene, CDR1 is SGHRS and CDR2 is YFSETQ. The CDR3 is 17 amino acids. The CDR3 DNA reads TGCGCCAGCAGCTTGGGGACGAGGGGCGGGAGCTTAGAGACCCAGTACTTC. This sequence encodes CASSLGTRGGSLETQYF. The variable domain in full, with the rest retrieved from reference TRBV5-1 and TRBJ2-5, is KAGVTQTPRYLIKTRGQQVTLSCSPISGHRSVSWYQQTPGQGLQFLFEYFSETQRNKGNFPGRFSGRQFSNSRSEMNVSTLELGDSALYLCASSLGTRGGSLETQYFGPGTRLLVL.

V and J are TRBV27 and TRBJ2-3; 9 bases agree with TRBD1. The CDR3 has 15 amino acids. Germline values: CDR1 MNHEY, CDR2 SMNVEV (reference sequence). Trimming removed 8 bases from V and 5 bases from J; junction bases left unmatched: 11. Written as DNA, the CDR3 is TGTGCCAGCCTAGAGAGGACAGGGGCGTTAGATACGCAGTATTTT. This gives the protein CASLERTGALDTQYF.

The chain recombines TRBV6-1 with TRBJ2-6, with D tentatively TRBD1 (6 bases). From germline, CDR1 is MNHNS and CDR2 SASEGT. The CDR3 runs to 17 residues. V was clipped by 2 bases and J by 0 bases, with 11 bases between them. The CDR3 loop is CASSERTVSSGANVLTF. The DNA for the CDR3 is TGTGCCAGCAGTGAACGGACAGTGTCCTCTGGGGCCAACGTCCTGACTTTC.

Regarding this clone: The same CDR3 is also encoded by other DNA sequences in this sample. The chain carries TRBV28 and TRBJ2-7; 14 bases match TRBD2. CDR1 MDHEN and CDR2 SYDVKM come from the germline V gene. CDR3 length: 17 amino acids. V shed 4 bases and J 2 bases; nucleotides not matched to a gene: 7. CDR3 sequence (DNA): TGTGCCAGCAGTTCCCCCGGACTAGCGGGAGGCCCCTACGAGCAGTACTTC. Residues: CASSSPGLAGGPYEQYF.

The chain joins TRBV5-1 to TRBJ2-1, with no clear D. This CDR3 comprises 12 residues. The germline CDR1 and CDR2 sequences are SGHRS and YFSETQ. Deletions cut 7 bases from V and 8 bases from J, with 13 bases between. CDR3 sequence reads: CASPWDGDEQFF. DNA for the CDR3: TGCGCCAGCCCCTGGGATGGGGATGAGCAGTTCTTC.

On this clone: Other DNA sequences in the same sample also yield this CDR3. The rearrangement joins TRBV20-1 to TRBJ2-7; D ambiguous. This CDR3 comprises 11 residues. The V end was cut by 1 base, the J end by 7 bases, with 8 bases between. CDR1 DFQATT and CDR2 SNEGSKA come from the germline V gene (reference sequence). The CDR3 region has the DNA TGCAGTGCTAGAGCCCCGAGGGAGCAGTACTTC. Translation: CSARAPREQYF.

J is TRBJ2-3 and V is TRBV7-9; 12 positions match TRBD2. CDR3 length equals 19 residues. V was clipped by 4 bases and J by 3 bases; unmatched bases: 14. Germline V CDR1 and CDR2: SEHNR, FQNEAQ (reference sequence). This CDR3 is CASSSTNRGLAGGTDTQYF. The CDR3 region has the DNA TGTGCCAGCAGCTCAACCAATAGGGGACTAGCGGGTGGAACAGATACGCAGTATTTT.

CDR3 in amino acids: CASKLGADTIYF. The DNA for the CDR3 is TGTGCCAGTAAATTAGGGGCGGACACCATATATTTT. The V gene is TRBV28, the J gene TRBJ1-3, with D possibly being TRBD1 (5 bases). Germline CDR1 MDHEN, CDR2 SYDVKM. The ends were cut back, 9 bases at V and 8 bases at J, with 14 bases in the middle. This CDR3 contains 12 residues.

The V gene is TRBV11-1, the J gene TRBJ2-7, with 12 bases lining up with TRBD2. Per germline, CDR1 SGHAT and CDR2 FQDESV (reference sequence). J gave up 4 bases and V 5 bases, and 3 bases lay outside the gene matches. The CDR3 runs 14 residues. CDR3 region: CASSPGTSGYEQYF. The CDR3, as DNA: TGTGCCAGCAGCCCCGGGACTAGCGGGTACGAGCAGTACTTC.

This clone was picked up one time. V usage is TRBV5-6 and J usage is TRBJ1-5; TRBD1 matches 7 bases. Germline V CDR1 and CDR2: SGHDT, YYEEEE. J was trimmed by 0 bases and V by 1 base; bases with no gene match: 7. This CDR3 spans 17 amino acids. CDR3 DNA: TGTGCCAGCAGCTTGTCCAGGGGGGATTATAGCAATCAGCCCCAGCATTTT. Amino acids: CASSLSRGDYSNQPQHF.

J is TRBJ2-1 and V is TRBV5-1, with D perhaps matching TRBD2 (5 bases). The germline V and J ends were trimmed by 4 bases and 5 bases, with 19 bases remaining between them. In germline, CDR1 is SGHRS, CDR2 YFSETQ. The CDR3 contains 16 residues. CDR3 sequence: CASSPRPEGVDNEQFF. CDR3 in DNA: TGCGCCAGCAGCCCCCGACCTGAGGGTGTGGACAATGAGCAGTTCTTC.

The J gene is TRBJ1-4, the V gene TRBV18; 8 nucleotides agree with TRBD1. CDR1 and CDR2 (germline): KGHSH, LQKENI. This CDR3 is 15 amino acids long. V was clipped by 3 bases and J by 8 bases; unmatched bases: 8. CDR3 DNA: TGTGCCAGCTCACCCCCGACAGGGGTTGGAGAAAAACTGTTTTTT. Its protein product is CASSPPTGVGEKLFF.

J is TRBJ2-2 and V is TRBV5-1; D gene uncertain. This CDR3 is built from 14 residues. Trimming pared 2 bases from V and 8 bases from J, leaving 13 bases between. Germline CDR1 SGHRS, CDR2 YFSETQ. The CDR3 DNA reads TGCGCCAGCAGCTTCGGGCCCGCCGGGGGGGAGCTGTTTTTT. Amino acid sequence: CASSFGPAGGELFF.